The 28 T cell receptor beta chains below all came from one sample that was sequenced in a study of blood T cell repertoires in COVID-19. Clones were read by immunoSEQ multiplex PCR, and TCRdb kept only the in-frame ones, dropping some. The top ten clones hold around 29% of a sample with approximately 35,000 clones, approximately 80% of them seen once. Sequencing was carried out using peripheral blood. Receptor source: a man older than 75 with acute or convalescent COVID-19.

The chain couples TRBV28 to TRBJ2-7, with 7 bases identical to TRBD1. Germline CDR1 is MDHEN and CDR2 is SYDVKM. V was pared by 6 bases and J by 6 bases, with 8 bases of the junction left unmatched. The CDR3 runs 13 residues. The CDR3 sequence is CASRTGQASEQYF. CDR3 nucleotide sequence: TGTGCCAGCAGAACCGGACAGGCCAGCGAGCAGTACTTC.

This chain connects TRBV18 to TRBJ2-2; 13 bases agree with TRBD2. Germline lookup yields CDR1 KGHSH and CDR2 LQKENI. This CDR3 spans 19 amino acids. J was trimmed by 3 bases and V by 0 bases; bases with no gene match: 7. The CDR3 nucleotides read TGTGCCAGCTCACCACCTACTAGCGGGAGGGCCGACCACACCGGGGAGCTGTTTTTT. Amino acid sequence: CASSPPTSGRADHTGELFF.

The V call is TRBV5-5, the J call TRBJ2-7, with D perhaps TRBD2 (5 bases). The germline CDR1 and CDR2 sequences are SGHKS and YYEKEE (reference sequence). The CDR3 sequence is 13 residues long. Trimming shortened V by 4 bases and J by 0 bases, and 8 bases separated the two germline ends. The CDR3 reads CASSRADSYEQYF. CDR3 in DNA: TGTGCCAGCAGCCGAGCGGACTCCTACGAGCAGTACTTC.

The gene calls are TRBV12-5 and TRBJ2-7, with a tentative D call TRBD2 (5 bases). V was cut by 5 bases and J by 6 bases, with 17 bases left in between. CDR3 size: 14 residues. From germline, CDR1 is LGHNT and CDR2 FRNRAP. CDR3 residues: CASGAHSPGFEQYF. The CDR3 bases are TGTGCTAGTGGTGCCCACTCGCCGGGGTTCGAGCAGTACTTC.

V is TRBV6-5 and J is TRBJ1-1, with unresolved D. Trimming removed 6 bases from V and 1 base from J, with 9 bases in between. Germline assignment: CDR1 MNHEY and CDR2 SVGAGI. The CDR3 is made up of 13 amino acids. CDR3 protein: CASSLDKNTEAFF. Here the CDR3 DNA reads TGTGCCAGCAGCTTAGACAAGAACACTGAAGCTTTCTTT.

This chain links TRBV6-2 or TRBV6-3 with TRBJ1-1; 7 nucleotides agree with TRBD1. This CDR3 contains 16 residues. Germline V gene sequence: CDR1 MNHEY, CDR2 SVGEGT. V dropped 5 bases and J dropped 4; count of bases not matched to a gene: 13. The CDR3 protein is CASSDRAGYIGTEAFF. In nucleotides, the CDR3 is TGTGCCAGCAGTGACAGGGCGGGGTACATCGGCACTGAAGCTTTCTTT.

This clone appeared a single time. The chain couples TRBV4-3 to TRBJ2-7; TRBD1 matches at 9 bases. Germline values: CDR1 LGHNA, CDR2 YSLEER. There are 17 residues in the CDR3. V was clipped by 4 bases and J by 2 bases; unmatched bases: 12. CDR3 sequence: CASSREGSGTGTYEQYF. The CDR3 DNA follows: TGCGCCAGCAGCCGAGAAGGATCCGGGACAGGGACCTACGAGCAGTACTTC.

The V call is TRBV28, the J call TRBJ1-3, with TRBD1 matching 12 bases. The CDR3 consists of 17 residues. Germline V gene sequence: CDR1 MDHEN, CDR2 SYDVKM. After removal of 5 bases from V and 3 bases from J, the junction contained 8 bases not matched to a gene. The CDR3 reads CASSPPGQGAFGNTIYF. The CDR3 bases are TGTGCCAGCAGTCCCCCGGGACAGGGGGCCTTTGGAAACACCATATATTTT.

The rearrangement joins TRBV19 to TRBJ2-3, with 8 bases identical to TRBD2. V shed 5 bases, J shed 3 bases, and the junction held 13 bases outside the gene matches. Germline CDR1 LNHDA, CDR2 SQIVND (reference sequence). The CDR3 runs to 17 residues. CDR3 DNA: TGTGCCAGTAGTGAACTGGCCGGGAGGGCGGGGACAGATACGCAGTATTTT. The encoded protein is CASSELAGRAGTDTQYF.

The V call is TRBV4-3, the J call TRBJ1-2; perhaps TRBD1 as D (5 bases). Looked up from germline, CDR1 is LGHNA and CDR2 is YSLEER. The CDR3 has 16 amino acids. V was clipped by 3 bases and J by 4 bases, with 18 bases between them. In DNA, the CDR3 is TGCGCCAGCAGCCACTCCATTGACAGCGTCGGCTATGGCTACACCTTC. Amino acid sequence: CASSHSIDSVGYGYTF.

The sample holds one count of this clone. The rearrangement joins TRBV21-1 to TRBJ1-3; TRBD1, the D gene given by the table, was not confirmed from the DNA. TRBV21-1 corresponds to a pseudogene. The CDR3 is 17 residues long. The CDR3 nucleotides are TGTGCCAGCAGCAAATTAGGAAACAGGGGGCCTGGAAACACCATATATTTT. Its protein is CASSKLGNRGPGNTIYF.

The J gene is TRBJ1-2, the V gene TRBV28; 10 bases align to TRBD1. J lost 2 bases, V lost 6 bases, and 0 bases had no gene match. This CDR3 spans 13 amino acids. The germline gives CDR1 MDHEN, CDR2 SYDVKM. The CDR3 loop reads CASRGQGNYGYTF. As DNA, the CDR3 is TGTGCCAGCAGGGGACAGGGGAACTATGGCTACACCTTC.

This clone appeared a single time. The CDR3: CASSLGASGDAYEQYF. In DNA, the CDR3 is TGTGCCAGCAGTTTGGGGGCTAGCGGAGACGCCTACGAGCAGTACTTC. The V call is TRBV6-2 or TRBV6-3, the J call TRBJ2-7; D possibly corresponds to TRBD2 (7 bases). The CDR3 spans 16 residues. Trimming stripped 4 bases from V and 2 bases from J, with 18 bases between. Germline V gives CDR1 MNHEY, CDR2 SVGEGT.

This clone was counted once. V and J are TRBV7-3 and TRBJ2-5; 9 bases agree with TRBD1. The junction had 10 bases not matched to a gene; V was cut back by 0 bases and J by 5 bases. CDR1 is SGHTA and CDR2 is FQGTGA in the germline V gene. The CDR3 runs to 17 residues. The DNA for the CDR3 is TGTGCCAGCAGCTTAACGAGCAACACAGGGGGCGGGGAGACCCAGTACTTC. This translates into CASSLTSNTGGGETQYF.

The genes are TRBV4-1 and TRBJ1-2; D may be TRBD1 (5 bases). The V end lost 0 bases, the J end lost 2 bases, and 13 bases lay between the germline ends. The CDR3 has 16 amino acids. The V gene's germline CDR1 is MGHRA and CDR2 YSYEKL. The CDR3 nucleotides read TGCGCCAGCAGCCAAGAGCACAACCAGGGCAACTATGGCTACACCTTC. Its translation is CASSQEHNQGNYGYTF.

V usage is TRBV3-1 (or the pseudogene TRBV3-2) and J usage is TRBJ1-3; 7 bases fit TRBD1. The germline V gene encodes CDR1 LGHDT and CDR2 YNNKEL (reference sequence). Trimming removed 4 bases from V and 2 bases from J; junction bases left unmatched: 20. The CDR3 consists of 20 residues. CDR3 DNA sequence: TGTGCCAGCAGCCCCCTCCCGGCAGGGGGTAGTAGGCGGGCTGGAAACACCATATATTTT. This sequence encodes CASSPLPAGGSRRAGNTIYF.

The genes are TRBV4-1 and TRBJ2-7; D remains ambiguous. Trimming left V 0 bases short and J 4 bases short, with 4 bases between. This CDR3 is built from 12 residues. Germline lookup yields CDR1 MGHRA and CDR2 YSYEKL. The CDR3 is CASSQDVYEQYF. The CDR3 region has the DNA TGCGCCAGCAGCCAAGACGTTTACGAGCAGTACTTC.

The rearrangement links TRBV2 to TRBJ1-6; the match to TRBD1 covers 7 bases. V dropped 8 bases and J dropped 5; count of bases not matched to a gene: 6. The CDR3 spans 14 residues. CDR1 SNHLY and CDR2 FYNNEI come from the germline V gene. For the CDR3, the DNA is TGTGCCAGCGAGAAACAGGGGAATAATTCACCCCTCCACTTT. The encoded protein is CASEKQGNNSPLHF. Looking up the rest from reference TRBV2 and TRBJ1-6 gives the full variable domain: EPEVTQTPSHQVTQMGQEVILRCVPISNHLYFYWYRQILGQKVEFLVSFYNNEISEKSEIFDDQFSVERPDGSNFTLKIRSTKLEDSAMYFCASEKQGNNSPLHFGNGTRLTVT.

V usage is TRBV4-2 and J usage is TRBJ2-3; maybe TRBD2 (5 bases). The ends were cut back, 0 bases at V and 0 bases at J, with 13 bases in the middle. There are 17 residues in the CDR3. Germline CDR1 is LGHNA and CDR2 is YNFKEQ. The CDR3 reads CASSQDPGKPSTDTQYF. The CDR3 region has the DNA TGTGCCAGCAGCCAAGATCCGGGAAAGCCTAGCACAGATACGCAGTATTTT.

The CDR3, as DNA: TGTGCCAGCCACAGGGGACAGCACAAAAACATTCAGTACTTC. It is translated as CASHRGQHKNIQYF. The rearrangement uses TRBV14 and TRBJ2-4, with TRBD1 matching 7 bases. The CDR3 totals 14 residues. Losses at the gene ends were 8 bases for V and 3 bases for J; bases not matched to a gene: 7. The germline V gene has CDR1 SGHDN and CDR2 FVKESK.

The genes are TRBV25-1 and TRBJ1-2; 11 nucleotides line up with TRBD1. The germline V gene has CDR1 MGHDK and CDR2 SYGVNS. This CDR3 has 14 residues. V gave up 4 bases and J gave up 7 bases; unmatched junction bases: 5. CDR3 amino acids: CASSALGTGGGYTF. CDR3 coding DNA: TGTGCCAGCAGTGCACTCGGGACAGGGGGTGGCTACACCTTC.

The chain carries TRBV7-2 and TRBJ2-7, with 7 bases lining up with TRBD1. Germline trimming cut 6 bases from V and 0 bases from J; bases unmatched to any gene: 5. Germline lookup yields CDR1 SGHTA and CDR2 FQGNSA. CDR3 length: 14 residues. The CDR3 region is CASRRGTDSYEQYF. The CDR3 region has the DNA TGTGCCAGCAGACGTGGGACAGACTCCTACGAGCAGTACTTC. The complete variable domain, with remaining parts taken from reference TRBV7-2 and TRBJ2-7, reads GAGVSQSPSNKVTEKGKDVELRCDPISGHTALYWYRQSLGQGLEFLIYFQGNSAPDKSGLPSDRFSAERTGGSVSTLTIQRTQQEDSAVYLCASRRGTDSYEQYFGPGTRLTVT.

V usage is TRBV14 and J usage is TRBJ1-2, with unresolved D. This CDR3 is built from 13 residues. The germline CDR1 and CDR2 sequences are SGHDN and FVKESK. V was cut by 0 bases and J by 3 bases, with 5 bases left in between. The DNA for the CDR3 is TGTGCCAGCAGCCAAGACAGCGACTATGGCTACACCTTC. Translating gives CASSQDSDYGYTF.

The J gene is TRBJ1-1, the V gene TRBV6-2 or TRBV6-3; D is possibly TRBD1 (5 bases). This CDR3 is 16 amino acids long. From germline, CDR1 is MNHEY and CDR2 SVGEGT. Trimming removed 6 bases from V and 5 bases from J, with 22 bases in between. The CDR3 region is CASSPQTAGGETEAFF. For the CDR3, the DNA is TGTGCCAGCAGCCCTCAAACGGCGGGGGGAGAAACTGAAGCTTTCTTT.

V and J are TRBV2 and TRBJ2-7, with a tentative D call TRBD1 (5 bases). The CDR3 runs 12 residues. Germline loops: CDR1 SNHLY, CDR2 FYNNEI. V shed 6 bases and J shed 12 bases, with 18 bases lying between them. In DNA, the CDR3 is TGTGCCAGCAGACCTTTAACAGGTGCTCCGTACTTC. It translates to CASRPLTGAPYF.

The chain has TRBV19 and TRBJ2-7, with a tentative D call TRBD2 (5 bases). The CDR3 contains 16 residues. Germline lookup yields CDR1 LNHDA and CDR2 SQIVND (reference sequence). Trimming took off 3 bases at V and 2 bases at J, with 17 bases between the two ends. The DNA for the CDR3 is TGTGCCAGTAGTATGGGCAACGGGGAGAGGGCCTACGAGCAGTACTTC. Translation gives CASSMGNGERAYEQYF.

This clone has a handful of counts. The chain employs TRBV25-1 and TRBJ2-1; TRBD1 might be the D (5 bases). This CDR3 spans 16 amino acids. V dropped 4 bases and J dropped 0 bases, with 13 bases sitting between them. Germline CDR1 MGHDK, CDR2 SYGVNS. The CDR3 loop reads CASSGYDSSSYNEQFF. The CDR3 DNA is TGTGCCAGCAGTGGGTATGACAGCAGCTCCTACAATGAGCAGTTCTTC.

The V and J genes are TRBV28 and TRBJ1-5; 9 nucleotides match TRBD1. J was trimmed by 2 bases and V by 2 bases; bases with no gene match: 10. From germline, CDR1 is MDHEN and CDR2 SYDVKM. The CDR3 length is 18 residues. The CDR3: CASSLRGTGFGGNQPQHF. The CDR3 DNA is TGTGCCAGCAGTTTACGTGGGACAGGGTTTGGGGGCAATCAGCCCCAGCATTTT.